This is a list of T cell receptor beta chains from one sample in a study of early T cells in non-severe SARS-CoV-2 infection. TCRdb re-called the 5' RACE reads with MiXCR, one entry per CDR3 protein. The sample has about 66,000 distinct CDR3 sequences; 18% are singletons. The specimen comprised whole blood, sampled at baseline. These receptors were obtained from an adult who was a healthcare worker with PCR-confirmed SARS-CoV-2 infection or an uninfected control (not recorded which). Each CDR3 is given with its conserved first and last residue. The order of the fields is clone size, V gene, J gene, D gene, CDR3 DNA, CDR3 protein. A D gene is named only where the DNA matches it firmly. Only some rows state a clone size, as once, few, many or a class for expanded clones.

abundance: .
v_gene: TRBV5-5
j_gene: TRBJ2-1
d_gene: TRBD2
CDR3nt: TGTGCCAGCAGCAACGAGACTAGCGGGAGGCTGGGTGAGCAGTTCTTC
CDR3aa: CASSNETSGRLGEQFF

abundance: .
v_gene: TRBV6-1
j_gene: TRBJ1-2
d_gene: .
CDR3nt: TGTGCCAGCAGTGTGGACACCAACTATGGCTACACCTTC
CDR3aa: CASSVDTNYGYTF

abundance: .
v_gene: TRBV28
j_gene: TRBJ2-3
d_gene: .
CDR3nt: TGTGCCAGCAGTTTCCGGGATCAGGATACGCAGTATTTT
CDR3aa: CASSFRDQDTQYF

abundance: few
v_gene: TRBV3-1
j_gene: TRBJ2-1
d_gene: TRBD2
CDR3nt: TGTGCCAGCAGCCAAGATAGCCTAGCGGGGCCGAGCTCCTACAATGAGCAGTTCTTC
CDR3aa: CASSQDSLAGPSSYNEQFF

abundance: .
v_gene: TRBV2
j_gene: TRBJ1-6
d_gene: TRBD1
CDR3nt: TGTGCCAGCAGGCGGACAGGGAGGAATTCACCCCTCCACTTT
CDR3aa: CASRRTGRNSPLHF

abundance: few
v_gene: TRBV25-1
j_gene: TRBJ2-3
d_gene: .
CDR3nt: TGTGCCAGCAGTCCAACATGGGATACGCAGTATTTT
CDR3aa: CASSPTWDTQYF

abundance: .
v_gene: TRBV5-1
j_gene: TRBJ1-2
d_gene: .
CDR3nt: TGCGCCAGCAGCCAGGGATTTAACTATGGCTACACCTTC
CDR3aa: CASSQGFNYGYTF

abundance: .
v_gene: TRBV4-2
j_gene: TRBJ2-7
d_gene: TRBD1
CDR3nt: TGTGCCAGCAGCCGGGGGACAGGGGTCGGGGACGAGCAGTACTTC
CDR3aa: CASSRGTGVGDEQYF

abundance: .
v_gene: TRBV19
j_gene: TRBJ2-7
d_gene: .
CDR3nt: TGTGCCAGTAGGTGGGAGGACGGTTCGTACGAGCAGTACTTC
CDR3aa: CASRWEDGSYEQYF

abundance: .
v_gene: TRBV20-1
j_gene: TRBJ2-2
d_gene: .
CDR3nt: TGCAGTGCTAGAGTAGACAACAGGGACACCGGGGAGCTGTTTTTT
CDR3aa: CSARVDNRDTGELFF

abundance: .
v_gene: TRBV5-1
j_gene: TRBJ2-1
d_gene: .
CDR3nt: TGCGCCAGCAGCACCAACAGGGCCGGGTGGAATGAGCAGTTCTTC
CDR3aa: CASSTNRAGWNEQFF

abundance: few
v_gene: TRBV7-2
j_gene: TRBJ2-5
d_gene: .
CDR3nt: TGTGCCAGCAGACTCCTGGGGGGTCAAGAGACCCAGTACTTC
CDR3aa: CASRLLGGQETQYF

abundance: .
v_gene: TRBV6-5
j_gene: TRBJ2-3
d_gene: TRBD1
CDR3nt: TGTGCCAGCAAACAGGGGGGCACAGATACGCAGTATTTT
CDR3aa: CASKQGGTDTQYF

abundance: few
v_gene: TRBV18
j_gene: TRBJ1-5
d_gene: .
CDR3nt: TGTGCCAGCTCGGCCGACAGCCCGCCCCAGCATTTT
CDR3aa: CASSADSPPQHF

abundance: .
v_gene: TRBV6-2/TRBV6-3
j_gene: TRBJ2-1
d_gene: .
CDR3nt: TGTGCCAGCAGTTATGGGACGCCTTCCTACAATGAGCAGTTCTTC
CDR3aa: CASSYGTPSYNEQFF

abundance: many
v_gene: TRBV7-9
j_gene: TRBJ2-1
d_gene: .
CDR3nt: TGTGCCAGCAACCCTGGGGGGGCCCTCTACAATGAGCAGTTCTTC
CDR3aa: CASNPGGALYNEQFF

abundance: .
v_gene: TRBV10-2
j_gene: TRBJ1-1
d_gene: .
CDR3nt: TGCGCCAGCAGTGCGGTCTCTCGAGGGGGAGGCACTGAAGCTTTCTTT
CDR3aa: CASSAVSRGGGTEAFF

abundance: .
v_gene: TRBV11-2
j_gene: TRBJ2-7
d_gene: TRBD2
CDR3nt: TGTGCCAGCAGCTCATTAGCGGGAAAAAAAGGAGGGCAGTACTTC
CDR3aa: CASSSLAGKKGGQYF

abundance: few
v_gene: TRBV2
j_gene: TRBJ2-3
d_gene: .
CDR3nt: TGTGCCAGCAGATACAGTTATAGCACAGATACGCAGTATTTT
CDR3aa: CASRYSYSTDTQYF

abundance: .
v_gene: TRBV20-1
j_gene: TRBJ1-3
d_gene: TRBD1
CDR3nt: TGCAGTGCTAGTACCGGGACAGGGAGAAACACCATATATTTT
CDR3aa: CSASTGTGRNTIYF

abundance: .
v_gene: TRBV28
j_gene: TRBJ2-7
d_gene: .
CDR3nt: TGTGCCAGCAGTGGATACGGGAACTACGAGCAGTACTTC
CDR3aa: CASSGYGNYEQYF

abundance: many
v_gene: TRBV4-3
j_gene: TRBJ2-7
d_gene: TRBD2
CDR3nt: TGCGCCAGCAGCCAGGGACTAGCGGAGCCCTACGAGCAGTACTTC
CDR3aa: CASSQGLAEPYEQYF

abundance: few
v_gene: TRBV19
j_gene: TRBJ2-1
d_gene: TRBD2
CDR3nt: TGTGCCACCCATCCCGGGACTAGCGCCCACAATGAGCAGTTCTTC
CDR3aa: CATHPGTSAHNEQFF

abundance: once
v_gene: TRBV19
j_gene: TRBJ2-5
d_gene: TRBD2
CDR3nt: TGTGCCAGTAGCCCGGGTAGCGGGGGCCCCCAGGACTTC
CDR3aa: CASSPGSGGPQDF

abundance: few
v_gene: TRBV7-9
j_gene: TRBJ1-1
d_gene: .
CDR3nt: TGTGCCAGCAGCTTACTGAGCCTGGAGAACACTGAAGCTTTCTTT
CDR3aa: CASSLLSLENTEAFF